This TCR beta chain was identified in a study of OX40 agonist ivuxolimab in advanced cancers. Overall study: Dose-escalation subjects each had hepatocellular carcinoma, melanoma, renal cell or head and neck cancer.

Produced via immunoSEQ multiplex PCR; TCRdb's table is partial and in-frame only. The sample yields 100,000 or so clones, less than 95% seen once. Per germline, CDR1 SGHTA and CDR2 FQGNSA. The CDR3 contains 16 residues. V shed 2 bases and J shed 5 bases, with 18 bases lying between them. Autoimmune disease history or systemic immunosuppression disqualified patients. This clone was detected once. This sequence originates from an adult with an advanced solid tumor such as melanoma, head and neck, liver or kidney cancer. This sequence joins TRBV7-2 and TRBJ2-5; D unresolved. The sample was CD4+ or CD8+ T cells sorted from blood, taken in a trial of the OX40 agonist ivuxolimab. The CDR3 region has the DNA TGTGCCAGCAGCTTAAGCCGGGCCGGGTTTGGGGAGACCCAGTACTTC. This codes for CASSLSRAGFGETQYF.